This entry describes one TCR beta chain. These data come from a study of cytomegalovirus exposure and HLA in healthy donors. The germline V gene has CDR1 SNHLY and CDR2 FYNNEI. This CDR3 region has 13 residues. V trimming: 10 bases; J trimming: 2 bases; junction bases outside the gene matches: 7. Primers included in the PCR were 60 Vbeta and 13 Jbeta primers. In the study's own analysis: Later reanalysis found roughly 80 million unique TCR beta chains, 10 million to 12 million of them shared. Sequenced by immunoSEQ multiplex PCR; TCRdb stores in-frame clones only, minus some. The V and J calls and clone size come from that table; D and trimming were worked out from the DNA. The data hold approximately 72,000 clones, with over 70% observed a single time.

This chain joins TRBV2 and TRBJ2-5; the match to TRBD1 covers 7 bases. The sample was PBMCs. The TCR was taken from a male donor in good health and CMV-seropositive. CDR3 sequence reads: CATAGQDQETQYF. In DNA form, the CDR3 reads TGTGCCACCGCCGGACAGGATCAAGAGACCCAGTACTTC.